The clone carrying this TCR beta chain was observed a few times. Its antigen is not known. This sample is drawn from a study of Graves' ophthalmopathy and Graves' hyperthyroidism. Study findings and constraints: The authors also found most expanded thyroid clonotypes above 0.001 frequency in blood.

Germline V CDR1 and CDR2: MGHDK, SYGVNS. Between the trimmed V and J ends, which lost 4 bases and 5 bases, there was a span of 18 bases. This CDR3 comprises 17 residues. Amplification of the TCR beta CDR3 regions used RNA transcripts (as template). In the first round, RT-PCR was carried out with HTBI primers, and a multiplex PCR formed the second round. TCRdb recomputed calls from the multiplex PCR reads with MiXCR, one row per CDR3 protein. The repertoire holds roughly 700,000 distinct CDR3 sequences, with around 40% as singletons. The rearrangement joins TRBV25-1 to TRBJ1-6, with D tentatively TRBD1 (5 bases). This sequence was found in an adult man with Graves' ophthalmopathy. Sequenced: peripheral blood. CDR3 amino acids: CASSGPQGPADNSPLHF. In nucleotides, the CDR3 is TGTGCCAGCAGTGGTCCCCAGGGACCCGCAGATAATTCACCCCTCCACTTT.